These 21 T cell receptor beta chains came from one sample sequenced in a study of T cell responses to AZD1222 COVID-19 vaccine. Data came from immunoSEQ multiplex PCR; TCRdb stores just in-frame clones and leaves some out. The sample includes roughly 140,000 clones, approximately 90% of them seen just once. The sequencing used peripheral blood, collected on day 0 of AZD1222 vaccination. These receptors were taken from an adult in good health.

The chain joins TRBV5-1 to TRBJ2-7; 8 bases are a match to TRBD1. V lost 4 bases and J lost 0; bases outside the gene matches: 6. This CDR3 contains 15 residues. Germline V CDR1 and CDR2: SGHRS, YFSETQ. CDR3 sequence reads: CASSQGDRSSYEQYF. For the CDR3, the DNA is TGCGCCAGCAGCCAGGGGGACAGGAGCTCCTACGAGCAGTACTTC.

The J gene is TRBJ1-4, the V gene TRBV7-9; unclear D gene. The CDR3 contains 13 residues. Trimming left V 5 bases short and J 6 bases short, with 10 bases between. Germline-derived CDR1 and CDR2 are SEHNR and FQNEAQ (reference sequence). CDR3 sequence reads: CASSTDAYEKLFF. In nucleotides, the CDR3 is TGTGCCAGCAGCACGGACGCTTATGAAAAACTGTTTTTT.

The chain combines TRBV6-5 with TRBJ1-2, with D uncertain. Trimming stripped 0 bases from V and 1 base from J, with 0 bases between. CDR3 length equals 12 residues. Germline V gene lookup returns CDR1 MNHEY and CDR2 SVGAGI. DNA for the CDR3: TGTGCCAGCAGTTACTCTAACTATGGCTACACCTTC. Residues: CASSYSNYGYTF.

The chain carries TRBV4-2 and TRBJ2-2; 7 bases line up with TRBD1. Per the germline V gene, CDR1 is LGHNA and CDR2 is YNFKEQ. This CDR3 comprises 15 residues. V was clipped by 3 bases and J by 5 bases; unmatched bases: 6. This CDR3 is CASSHGDSGTGELFF. The CDR3 nucleotides read TGTGCCAGCAGCCATGGGGACAGTGGGACCGGGGAGCTGTTTTTT.

The V and J genes are TRBV2 and TRBJ1-1; the D gene is possibly TRBD1 (5 bases). The germline gives CDR1 SNHLY, CDR2 FYNNEI. V lost 6 bases, J lost 4 bases, and 9 bases lay in between. The CDR3 contains 12 residues. In DNA form, the CDR3 reads TGTGCCAGCAGGGGGGATCTCACTGAAGCTTTCTTT. It translates to CASRGDLTEAFF.

The CDR3 here is CASSPSGTSGYEQYF. CDR3 bases: TGTGCCAGCAGTCCGTCCGGGACTAGCGGGTACGAGCAGTACTTC. This sequence joins TRBV28 and TRBJ2-7; the match to TRBD2 covers 12 bases. V lost 5 bases, J lost 4 bases, and 6 bases stayed unmatched. CDR1 and CDR2 (germline): MDHEN, SYDVKM. The CDR3 runs to 15 residues.

The chain uses TRBV10-3 and TRBJ1-2; no reliable D call. Germline-derived CDR1 and CDR2 are ENHRY and SYGVKD. The length of the CDR3 is 14 residues. V dropped 7 bases and J dropped 2 bases, with 14 bases sitting between them. CDR3 sequence reads: CAITAGASNYGYTF. The DNA of the CDR3 is TGTGCCATCACCGCAGGCGCGTCGAACTATGGCTACACCTTC.

The V and J genes are TRBV28 and TRBJ2-5; TRBD1 aligns across 11 bases. V trimming: 8 bases; J trimming: 4 bases; junction bases outside the gene matches: 9. The germline CDR1 and CDR2 sequences are MDHEN and SYDVKM. The CDR3 length is 15 residues. CDR3 DNA sequence: TGTGCCAGCTCCTCGCGGACAGGGGGCGCAGAGACCCAGTACTTC. Amino acids: CASSSRTGGAETQYF.

This clone occurred once. This chain joins TRBV7-9 and TRBJ2-5, with TRBD2 matching 12 bases. Losses at the gene ends were 1 base for V and 6 bases for J; bases not matched to a gene: 9. CDR1 and CDR2 from the germline V gene are SEHNR and FQNEAQ (reference sequence). The CDR3 is 17 residues long. CDR3 region: CASSLVPGTSGRQTQYF. For the CDR3, the DNA is TGTGCCAGCAGCTTAGTGCCAGGGACTAGCGGGCGGCAGACCCAGTACTTC.

The J gene is TRBJ2-7, the V gene TRBV5-5, with D perhaps matching TRBD1 (6 bases). From germline, CDR1 is SGHKS and CDR2 YYEKEE (reference sequence). V was shortened by 0 bases and J by 5 bases, with 12 bases between the two germline ends. The CDR3 totals 14 residues. The CDR3 nucleotides are TGTGCCAGCAGCTTGGTTCCGTGGGGGCACGAGCAGTACTTC. The encoded protein is CASSLVPWGHEQYF.

The rearrangement links TRBV4-1 to TRBJ2-7, with D possibly being TRBD1 (5 bases). The CDR3 covers 17 residues. The V gene's germline CDR1 is MGHRA and CDR2 YSYEKL. Trimming took 1 base from V and 2 from J, leaving 18 bases between them. The CDR3 loop reads CASSQAIQGNAAYEQYF. In DNA, the CDR3 is TGCGCCAGCAGCCAAGCAATTCAGGGTAACGCGGCCTACGAGCAGTACTTC.

CDR3 bases: TGTGCCAGCAGCTCGCGGGGGGGAGCCACCTACAATGAGCAGTTCTTC. Its protein product is CASSSRGGATYNEQFF. This sequence joins TRBV7-8 and TRBJ2-1, with 9 nucleotides matching TRBD2. The V gene end was trimmed by 4 bases and the J gene end by 2 bases; junction bases not matched to a gene: 6. Germline CDR1 SGHVS, CDR2 FQNEAQ. The CDR3 spans 16 residues. The full variable domain, its missing parts supplied by reference TRBV7-8 and TRBJ2-1, is GAGVSQSPRYKVAKRGQDVALRCDPISGHVSLFWYQQALGQGPEFLTYFQNEAQLDKSGLPSDRFFAERPEGSVSTLKIQRTQQEDSAVYLCASSSRGGATYNEQFFGPGTRLTVL.

The DNA of the CDR3 is TGTGCCAGCAAAGAGACTAGCGGGAGTGGCTACGAGCAGTACTTC. Amino acids: CASKETSGSGYEQYF. The chain combines TRBV27 with TRBJ2-7, with TRBD2 matching over 12 bases. CDR3 length equals 15 residues. With 7 bases clipped from V and 3 bases from J, the junction kept 7 bases outside the gene matches. CDR1 MNHEY and CDR2 SMNVEV come from the germline V gene (reference sequence).

The rearrangement uses TRBV5-1 and TRBJ1-1; D possibly corresponds to TRBD1 (6 bases). The V gene lost 0 bases and the J gene lost 6 bases, with 12 bases spanning the gap. Germline lookup yields CDR1 SGHRS and CDR2 YFSETQ. The CDR3 covers 14 residues. The CDR3 DNA sequence: TGCGCCAGCAGCTTGGGCAGGGGCTTCGCTGAAGCTTTCTTT. Its translation: CASSLGRGFAEAFF.

This chain uses TRBV29-1 with TRBJ2-5; possibly TRBD2 for D (5 bases). The CDR3 is 12 residues long. CDR1 SQVTM and CDR2 ANQGSEA come from the germline V gene. Deletions cut 6 bases from V and 7 bases from J, with 15 bases between. In DNA, the CDR3 is TGCAGCGTAGCGGTTTTTCTGGGGACCCAGTACTTC. The encoded protein is CSVAVFLGTQYF.

There are a few counts of this clone. This chain joins TRBV6-5 and TRBJ1-3; D uncertain. This CDR3 has 14 residues. Germline V gene sequence: CDR1 MNHEY, CDR2 SVGAGI. Trimming took off 0 bases at V and 7 bases at J, with 10 bases between the two ends. DNA of the CDR3: TGTGCCAGCAGTTACTCGATGGCGGGTAACACCATATATTTT. Translating it yields CASSYSMAGNTIYF.

The V gene is TRBV2, the J gene TRBJ2-2, with 9 bases identical to TRBD1. The CDR3 has 15 amino acids. With V trimmed by 5 bases and J by 4 bases, 5 bases remained unmatched. Germline V gives CDR1 SNHLY, CDR2 FYNNEI. As DNA, the CDR3 is TGTGCCAGCAGTCAAAGGACAGGGGTCACCGGGGAGCTGTTTTTT. It is translated as CASSQRTGVTGELFF.

V gene TRBV5-1 combines with J gene TRBJ1-1; perhaps TRBD1 as D (6 bases). Deletions cut 4 bases from V and 7 bases from J, with 20 bases between. Looked up from germline, CDR1 is SGHRS and CDR2 is YFSETQ. CDR3 length: 15 amino acids. CDR3 in amino acids: CASSKNRAQVGEAFF. DNA for the CDR3: TGCGCCAGCAGCAAAAACAGGGCGCAGGTGGGTGAAGCTTTCTTT.

The rearrangement uses TRBV28 and TRBJ1-4, with unresolved D. Germline-derived CDR1 and CDR2 are MDHEN and SYDVKM. This CDR3 has 14 amino acids. Trimming removed 5 bases at V and 8 bases at J, with 15 bases between. The CDR3 DNA reads as TGTGCCAGCAGTGCCCGGGAAGAAGACGAAAAACTGTTTTTT. Protein sequence: CASSAREEDEKLFF.

The gene calls are TRBV4-2 and TRBJ1-1; D remains ambiguous. The ends were cut back, 0 bases at V and 1 base at J, with 9 bases in the middle. This CDR3 is 15 amino acids long. Germline V lookup: CDR1 LGHNA, CDR2 YNFKEQ. CDR3 protein: CASSQDQTGNTEAFF. For the CDR3, the DNA is TGTGCCAGCAGCCAAGACCAGACGGGGAACACTGAAGCTTTCTTT.

This clone was counted once. V gene TRBV7-2 combines with J gene TRBJ1-2; D is perhaps TRBD1 (6 bases). Trimming stripped 2 bases from V and 7 bases from J, with 14 bases between. The CDR3 contains 14 residues. Per germline, CDR1 SGHTA and CDR2 FQGNSA. CDR3 amino acids: CASSLLNREVGYTF. The CDR3 bases are TGTGCCAGCAGCTTATTAAACAGGGAGGTTGGCTACACCTTC.